This T cell receptor (beta chain) originates from a study of blood T cell repertoires in COVID-19 (TCRdb year 2020). For the wider study: Samples from collaborators originated in the United States, Italy and Spain and spanned both the acute and convalescent phases of COVID-19. A de-identified subject ID, COVID-19 status, age in years and sex were almost always included in the sample metadata. The material from the prospective study consisted of cDNA or gDNA derived from T cells, B-cell-depleted T cells, or PBMCs. Subjects who had been exposed to COVID-19, were actively infected with it, or had recovered from it provided the deeply sampled blood TCRbeta repertoires that made up the dataset. A freely available public database, intended as a resource for researchers studying the immune response to SARS-CoV-2, is where the repertoires were released. The samples were drawn from the first 160 participants of the ongoing ImmuneRACE study and from over a thousand subjects provided by 6 global collaborators. HLA class I and class II types, where available, came from metadata supplied by the sample provider rather than from assay-based typing.

TCRbeta CDR3 regions were amplified from genomic DNA using the immunoSEQ Assay, a bias-controlled multiplex PCR. Regarding the original processing steps: The number of nucleated cells in each sample was estimated by amplification of reference gene primers within the assay. Sequence reads were collapsed and filtered to measure the absolute abundance of every unique TCRbeta CDR3 rearrangement. Productive Simpson clonality was computed per sample as the square root of Simpson's diversity index over productive rearrangements. As stored in TCRdb, this immuneACCESS dataset retains in-frame rearrangements with V and J assigned. A fraction of the clones does not appear; measured against another copy, unresolved V genes explain less than half of the discrepancy, and the remainder lacks a known reason. The DNA gave D and trimming, while V, J and clone size come from that table. The sample table lists around 130,000 clones, almost 85% of them with a count of one. The ten largest clones add up to approximately 12% of the sample.

Paper-wide results and their limitations: How much clinical and demographic metadata was included differed by source and by participant, and the metadata was provided uncurated.

Another Seattle source contributed samples from volunteer blood donors who had recovered from COVID-19. Collaborating institutions collected whole blood in K2EDTA tubes following their own protocols. Collaborator samples were shipped for TCRbeta analysis as frozen whole blood, isolated PBMCs, or DNA extracted from either sample type. Note on this clone: The antigen it recognizes is unknown. Within one base of it there is no much larger clone, and no base qualities were kept.

This clonotype originated in a woman aged 25 to 39 who had recovered from COVID-19. Material: peripheral blood.

The nucleotide sequence is TGTGCCAGCAGTGCACTAGCGGAGCCCACCGGGGAGCTGTTTTTT. Its amino acids are CASSALAEPTGELFF. This chain is built from TRBV2 and TRBJ2-2; 8 bases in the middle match TRBD2. At the junction V is shortened by 4 bases and J by 4 bases; bases outside the gene matches: 5. CDR1 SNHLY and CDR2 FYNNEI were looked up in the germline V gene. The CDR3 spans 15 residues, from the cysteine through the phenylalanine. Here the CDR3 DNA is all that survives: 45 bases in frame from base 1. The reference TRBV2 and TRBJ2-2 proteins fill in what lies around the CDR3, so the full variable domain reads EPEVTQTPSHQVTQMGQEVILRCVPISNHLYFYWYRQILGQKVEFLVSFYNNEISEKSEIFDDQFSVERPDGSNFTLKIRSTKLEDSAMYFCASSALAEPTGELFFGEGSRLTVL.